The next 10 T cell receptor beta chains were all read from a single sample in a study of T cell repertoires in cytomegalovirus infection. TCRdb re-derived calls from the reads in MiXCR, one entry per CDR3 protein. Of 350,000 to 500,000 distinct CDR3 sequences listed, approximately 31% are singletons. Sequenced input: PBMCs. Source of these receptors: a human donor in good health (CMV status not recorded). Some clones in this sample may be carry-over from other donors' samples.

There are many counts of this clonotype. In DNA form, the CDR3 reads TGTGCCAGCAGCTTAGCGCAGATGTATAATTCACCCCTCCACTTT. Its protein product is CASSLAQMYNSPLHF. The rearrangement uses TRBV7-2 and TRBJ1-6; D is unclear. Trimming removed 0 bases from V and 4 bases from J, with 7 bases in between. The CDR3 covers 15 residues. Germline V gene data show CDR1 as SGHTA and CDR2 as FQGNSA.

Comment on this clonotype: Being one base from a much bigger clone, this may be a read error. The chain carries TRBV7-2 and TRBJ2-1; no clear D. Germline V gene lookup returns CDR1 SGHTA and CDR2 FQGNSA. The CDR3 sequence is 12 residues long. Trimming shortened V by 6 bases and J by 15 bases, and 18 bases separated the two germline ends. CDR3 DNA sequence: TGTGCCAGCAGTTTCCCCCCGGGTATTCTGTTCTTC. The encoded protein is CASSFPPGILFF.

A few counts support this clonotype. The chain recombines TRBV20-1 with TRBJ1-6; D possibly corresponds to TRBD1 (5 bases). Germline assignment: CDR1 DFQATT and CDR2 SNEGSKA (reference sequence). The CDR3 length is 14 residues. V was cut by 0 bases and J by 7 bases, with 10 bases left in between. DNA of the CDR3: TGCAGTGCTAGAGAGGGAAGGGGCAATTCACCCCTCCACTTT. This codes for CSAREGRGNSPLHF.

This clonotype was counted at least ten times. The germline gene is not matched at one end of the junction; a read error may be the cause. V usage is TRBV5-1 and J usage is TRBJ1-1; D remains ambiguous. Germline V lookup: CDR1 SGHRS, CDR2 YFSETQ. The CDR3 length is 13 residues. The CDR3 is CASSFEGNTEAFF. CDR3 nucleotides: TGTGCCAGCAGTTTCGAAGGGAACACTGAAGCTTTCTTT.

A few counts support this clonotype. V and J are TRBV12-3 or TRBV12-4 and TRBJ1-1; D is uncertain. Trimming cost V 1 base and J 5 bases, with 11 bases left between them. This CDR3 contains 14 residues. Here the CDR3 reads CASSLVVTTTEAFF. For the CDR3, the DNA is TGTGCCAGCAGTTTAGTTGTTACTACAACTGAAGCTTTCTTT.

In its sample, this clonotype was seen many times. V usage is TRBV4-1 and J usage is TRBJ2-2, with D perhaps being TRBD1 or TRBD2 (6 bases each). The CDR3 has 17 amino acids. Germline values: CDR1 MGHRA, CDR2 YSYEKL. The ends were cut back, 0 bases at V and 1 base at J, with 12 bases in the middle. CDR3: CASSQDRGGLNTGELFF. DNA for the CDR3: TGCGCCAGCAGCCAAGATCGAGGGGGGCTGAACACCGGGGAGCTGTTTTTT.

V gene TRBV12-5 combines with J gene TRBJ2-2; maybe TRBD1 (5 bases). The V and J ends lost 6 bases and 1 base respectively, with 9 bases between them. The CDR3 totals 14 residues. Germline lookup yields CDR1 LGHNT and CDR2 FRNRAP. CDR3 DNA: TGTGCTAGTGGCTCTGGACAGAACACCGGGGAGCTGTTTTTT. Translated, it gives CASGSGQNTGELFF.

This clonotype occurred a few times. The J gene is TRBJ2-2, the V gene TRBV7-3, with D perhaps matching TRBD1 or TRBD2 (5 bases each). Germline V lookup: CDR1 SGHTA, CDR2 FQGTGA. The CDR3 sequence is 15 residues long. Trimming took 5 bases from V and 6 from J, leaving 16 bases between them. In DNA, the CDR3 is TGTGCCAGCAGCCGACGTGGGGGAACCGCCGGGGAGCTGTTTTTT. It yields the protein CASSRRGGTAGELFF.

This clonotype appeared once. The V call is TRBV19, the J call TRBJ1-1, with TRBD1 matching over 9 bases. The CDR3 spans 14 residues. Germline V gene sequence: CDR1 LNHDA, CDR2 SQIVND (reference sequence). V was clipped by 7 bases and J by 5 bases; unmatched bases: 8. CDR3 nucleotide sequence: TGTGCCAGTAAGGGGACAGGGCGGAGGACTGAAGCTTTCTTT. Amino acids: CASKGTGRRTEAFF.

This CDR3 reads CASSPTIQGGYTF. Written as DNA, the CDR3 is TGTGCCAGCAGTCCGACAATTCAAGGTGGCTACACCTTC. This rearrangement joins TRBV28 to TRBJ1-2; no reliable D call. CDR1 is MDHEN, CDR2 SYDVKM, per germline. Trimming shortened V by 5 bases and J by 7 bases, and 14 bases separated the two germline ends. The CDR3 has 13 amino acids.